A single sample is the source of the 8 T cell receptor beta chains below, sequenced in a study of cytomegalovirus exposure and HLA in healthy donors. PCR primers comprised 60 Vbeta and 13 Jbeta primers. The data were produced by immunoSEQ multiplex PCR, yet TCRdb's version contains in-frame clones alone and is incomplete. The sample holds roughly 200,000 clones; just over 75% are singletons and the top ten take roughly 3.7%. Source material: PBMCs. The source of these receptors is a woman aged 60-70 years in good health and CMV-seropositive.

This chain uses TRBV19 with TRBJ1-5; D unresolved. The CDR3 is 15 amino acids. Germline V gene lookup returns CDR1 LNHDA and CDR2 SQIVND (reference sequence). The V gene lost 1 base and the J gene lost 2 bases, with 9 bases spanning the gap. The CDR3 spells CASSIVGGGNQPQHF. The CDR3 DNA reads TGTGCCAGTAGTATAGTGGGAGGCGGCAATCAGCCCCAGCATTTT.

This clone was observed a single time. The chain couples TRBV28 to TRBJ2-7, with TRBD2 identical over 9 bases. V shed 1 base and J 6 bases; nucleotides not matched to a gene: 10. CDR3 size: 16 residues. Germline-derived CDR1 and CDR2 are MDHEN and SYDVKM. The DNA for the CDR3 is TGTGCCAGCAGTTTATCTCTAGCGGGAACGAAGGGCGAGCAGTACTTC. This sequence encodes CASSLSLAGTKGEQYF.

This clone was recorded a few times. V usage is TRBV2 and J usage is TRBJ2-7, with D perhaps TRBD1 (6 bases). V was clipped by 5 bases and J by 1 base, with 12 bases between them. CDR1 and CDR2 from the germline V gene are SNHLY and FYNNEI. The CDR3 runs to 14 residues. This CDR3 is CASSSQGQSYEQYF. The CDR3 bases are TGTGCCAGCAGTAGCCAGGGGCAATCCTACGAGCAGTACTTC.

This clone came up a few times. This rearrangement joins TRBV27 to TRBJ2-7; TRBD2 agrees at 12 bases. From germline, CDR1 is MNHEY and CDR2 SMNVEV (reference sequence). CDR3 length equals 14 residues. With 10 bases clipped from V and 3 bases from J, the junction kept 7 bases outside the gene matches. For the CDR3, the DNA is TGTGCCACCAAAGGGACTAGCGGGCTCTACGAGCAGTACTTC. Translation gives CATKGTSGLYEQYF.

In its sample, this clone ranks as medium-sized (0.01 to 0.1%). The chain carries TRBV4-3 and TRBJ1-6; TRBD1 aligns across 7 bases. Germline V CDR1 and CDR2: LGHNA, YSLEER. Trimming removed 0 bases from V and 8 bases from J; junction bases left unmatched: 22. CDR3 length equals 21 residues. DNA for the CDR3: TGCGCCAGCAGCCAAGATCTTCCGGGACAGCTTTATAATGCCAAGGATTCACCCCTCCACTTT. This gives the protein CASSQDLPGQLYNAKDSPLHF.

This chain connects TRBV11-2 to TRBJ2-5; D possibly corresponds to TRBD2 (5 bases). This CDR3 is 14 amino acids long. Germline CDR1 and CDR2: SGHAT and FQNNGV. The germline V and J ends were trimmed by 3 bases and 0 bases, with 8 bases remaining between them. For the CDR3, the DNA is TGTGCCAGCAGCTTCCCAGCGGACCAAGAGACCCAGTACTTC. It codes for CASSFPADQETQYF.

The table lists this clone with a few counts. The chain carries TRBV6-6 and TRBJ1-2, with a possible D match to TRBD1 (6 bases). Germline lookup yields CDR1 MNHNY and CDR2 SVGAGI (reference sequence). This CDR3 spans 12 amino acids. Trimming removed 7 bases from V and 3 bases from J, with 9 bases in between. The CDR3 nucleotides are TGTGCCAGCACGGCAGGGGACTATGGCTACACCTTC. Amino acid sequence: CASTAGDYGYTF.

V is TRBV29-1 and J is TRBJ2-7; TRBD1 matches at 7 bases. Germline lookup yields CDR1 SQVTM and CDR2 ANQGSEA. V was pared by 6 bases and J by 2 bases, with 4 bases of the junction left unmatched. The length of the CDR3 is 12 residues. The CDR3 DNA reads TGCAGCGTGACCGGGACAGCCTACGAGCAGTACTTC. Translation gives CSVTGTAYEQYF.